This entry features one T cell receptor (beta chain) sequence. The antigen this receptor binds is unknown. No base-level quality is on record; no much larger clone is a single base apart. The cohort consisted of approximately 690 healthy bone marrow donors. Cohort members were all nominally healthy when sampled, although unrecorded immune exposures were likely present. The donor tested CMV seropositive, placing the donor among the approximately 290 seropositive members of the cohort. Each donor provided a peripheral blood sample, and peripheral blood mononuclear cells were used for TCR beta sequencing. Genomic DNA was extracted from the blood cell samples with the Qiagen DNeasy Blood Extraction Kit. The data were obtained in a study of cytomegalovirus exposure and HLA in healthy donors (dated by TCRdb to about 2017). Study-level background: An earlier analysis of approximately 640 of the donors reported roughly 270 Gb of sequence data and 120 million or so unique TCR beta sequences from about 200 million T cells. Around 300 gigabases of sequencing data and approximately 80 million unique TCR sequences were included in an early release covering 550 to 800 HLA-typed donors. Of the 398 genotyped donors, roughly 80% fell in the genetic ancestry cluster associated with self-reported Caucasian donors. The study aimed to test whether cataloging public T cell receptors could reveal signatures of past pathogen exposure. Using immunosequencing, the study profiled T cell repertoires from 640 or so subjects and related those repertoires to cytomegalovirus serostatus. In addition to the first cohort of around 670 subjects, a separate validation cohort of around 110 different subjects was used. High-throughput TCR immunosequencing, statistical association of individual TCRs with disease status, and machine learning were combined to predict cytomegalovirus infection status. To study patterns of TCR occurrence, a later analysis re-analyzed previously published TCR beta repertoires from around 670 donors and added high-resolution HLA genotyping. The later analysis used no new phenotypic data to find candidate immune exposures, relying instead on TCR beta sequences and their occurrence across donors. In an earlier analysis of a few hundred of the donors, high-throughput TCR beta sequencing was used to judge whether each TCR beta V gene segment behaved as functional or pseudogenic. Donor age, sex, ethnicity and CMV serostatus were compiled together with the repertoire data. In a later genetic analysis, genome-wide SNP genotypes for about three fifths of the roughly 670 donors were used, and that subset was treated as a discovery cohort. All discovery cohort repertoires had been generated using a single sequencing platform. Both class I and class II loci were covered by HLA typing, at four-digit resolution. The number of donors typed differed by locus, with about 629-640 for A, B, C, DRB1 and DQB1, over 500 for DQA1, 600 to 610 for DPA1, and some 470 for DPB1. Several DR-DQ haplotypes were handled as single units for association and clustering, since linkage in the cohort was strong. Across about 370 genotyped donors of the cohort, an average of about 240,000 unique TCR beta nucleotide sequences per donor were sequenced, and 15% to 20% of those sequences were non-productive. What the research found in general, with its limitations: The authors suggested that the approach could potentially be generalized to other disease states and immunological phenotypes. A further reported finding was that TCR beta sequences accurately predicted the HLA-A and HLA-B alleles for most subjects in the first cohort. HLA typing was unavailable for some donors at each locus, so association tests used only the typed subset. A group of highly shared sequence variants was considered likely to be a technical artifact of the sequencing pipeline. According to a later analysis, most CMV-associated TCR beta chains appeared to be HLA-restricted, and the HLA associations seemed to be driven largely by CMV exposure. In a later analysis, the rate of TCR association differed among HLA loci, with DRB1 alleles having the most associated TCRs and HLA-C alleles having the fewest. Assigning TCR associations to individual alleles was difficult when HLA alleles, especially DR and DQ, strongly co-occurred. In a later analysis, some 17,000 TCR beta sequences were associated with specific HLA alleles at a false discovery rate of 0.05. Compared with equally common non-associated chains, HLA-associated TCR beta chains in a later analysis were more clonally expanded and had lower generation probabilities. Most TCR sequences were seen in very few donors, while some public TCRs were found in many individuals. A total of fewer than 200 TCR beta chains were listed by the study as associated with cytomegalovirus. In both the original and validation cohorts, the classifier was reported to diagnose cytomegalovirus status with high specificity and sensitivity. Broadly in line with IMGT annotations, most TCR beta V segments showed up in productive rearrangements about 90% or about 30% of the time in an earlier analysis of around 550 of the donors. In vitro tests confirmed that three of the cytomegalovirus-associated TCR beta chains recognize cytomegalovirus antigens. Presence/absence analyses assumed roughly uniform sequencing depth across donors, an assumption that may not hold. Because counts were too low, roughly 16 rarely observed V segments, including chromosome 9 orphons, were left out of the earlier analysis of roughly 600 of the donors. The 87-base-pair reads could not distinguish some IMGT-functional V segments, including TRBV6-2 and TRBV6-3, so those segments were excluded. A later genetic analysis associated a missense DCLRE1C variant with V-gene and J-gene trimming of TCR beta chains, and an independent cohort replicated the association. For the cohort, immune exposure information was limited to CMV serostatus. Correlated functional status among segregating V segments might be attributable to linkage disequilibrium, but an unknown experimental factor could not be ruled out. In a later analysis, several top co-occurrence clusters were reported to appear linked to parvovirus B19, influenza, CMV and Epstein-Barr virus. The cohort was sequenced for TCR beta chains only, and without alpha or paired-chain data the features that could be detected were limited. According to a later genetic analysis, donors in an Asian-associated ancestry cluster had fewer N-insertions in productive TCRs than the approximately 700-donor mean.

Receptor amplification or capture employed the immunoSEQ multiplex PCR assay. For the multiplex PCR, a mixture combining 60 forward primers for TCR Vbeta segments and 13 reverse primers for TCR Jbeta segments was used. A multiplex PCR assay on genomic DNA amplified the CDR3 region of rearranged TCR beta genes. Amplified TCR beta libraries were sequenced as 87-base-pair reads on the Illumina HiSeq System. For the original study's pipeline: In a later analysis, 77 million or so unique TCR beta chains were counted across the roughly 670 repertoires, and around 10 million of these chains were shared by at least two donors. A nearest-neighbor algorithm error-corrected the raw reads and collapsed the reads into unique sequences, merging closely related sequences to remove PCR and sequencing errors. CDR3 sequences were aligned to IMGT reference sequences to assign V, D and J gene segments. Each retained sequence needed at least a six-nucleotide match to both a V gene segment and a J gene segment. A rearrangement counted as productive if the CDR3 had no stop codons and remained in frame with V and J, and every other rearrangement counted as non-productive. CDR3 was defined according to IMGT convention as the region running from the second conserved V-encoded cysteine to the conserved J-encoded phenylalanine. The earlier analysis of 500 to 750 of the donors excluded any sequence lacking an unambiguous match to a single V gene segment. An earlier analysis of several hundred of the donors classified V segments as functional when productive rearrangements were above 56.7% and as segregating when the standard deviation between donors was above 5%. A statistical classification framework was built to diagnose cytomegalovirus status from the catalog of TCR beta chain sequences. A later analysis assigned V and J genes by comparing TCR nucleotide sequences with IMGT/GENE-DB human TR gene sequences. A later analysis assigned CDR3 sequences and most-parsimonious VDJ recombination scenarios with the TCRdist pipeline. In a later analysis, every TCR beta chain was defined by the combination of its CDR3 amino acid sequence and its V-gene family, and reads without a unique V-gene family were dropped. A later analysis removed 600 or so highly shared, low-generation-probability nucleotide sequences to deal with suspected cross-contamination and a sequencing artifact. In a later analysis, a clonal expansion index for each public chain was calculated from normalized within-repertoire ranks of inferred template counts. A later analysis computed generation probabilities with a VDJ recombination model fitted to out-of-frame rearrangements, and checked the results against IGoR. In a later analysis, hypergeometric tests were used to score TCR-TCR, TCR-HLA and TCR-CMV co-occurrence, with a repertoire-size bias correction applied to TCR pairs. To estimate false discovery rates, a later analysis permuted the HLA or CMV assignments 20 times. In a later analysis, co-occurring TCRs were grouped using DBSCAN, with TCRdist sequence similarity added in when clustering inside HLA-allele-positive subsets. For co-occurrence clustering, repertoires with fewer than 30,000 or more than 120,000 public chains were excluded, along with several repertoires with anomalous nucleotide sharing. In its TCRdb copy, this immuneACCESS table keeps in-frame sequences only and misses some clones. Where compared with another copy, unresolved V genes explain less than half of these, and the others have no known cause. The DNA was the basis for D and trimming; V, J and clone size are from that table. Present in this sample are approximately 150,000 clones, less than 85% of which were seen just once. Clones ranked in the top ten supply approximately 6% of the sample.

Counted from cysteine to phenylalanine, this CDR3 has 13 amino acids. Just the 39-base CDR3 DNA is kept, in frame starting at base 1. CDR1 and CDR2 are read off the germline V gene as SGHNT and YENEEA. Trimming removed 3 bases from V and 3 bases from J, leaving 8 bases between the germline ends. The source material was PBMCs. The chain is encoded by TRBV11-3 joined to TRBJ1-1; TRBD1 is perhaps the D gene, given 6 matching bases. The sequence derives from a man aged 50-59 years in good health and CMV-seropositive. The CDR3 has the sequence CASSFGQHTEAFF. The bases read TGTGCCAGCAGCTTCGGACAGCACACTGAAGCTTTCTTT.